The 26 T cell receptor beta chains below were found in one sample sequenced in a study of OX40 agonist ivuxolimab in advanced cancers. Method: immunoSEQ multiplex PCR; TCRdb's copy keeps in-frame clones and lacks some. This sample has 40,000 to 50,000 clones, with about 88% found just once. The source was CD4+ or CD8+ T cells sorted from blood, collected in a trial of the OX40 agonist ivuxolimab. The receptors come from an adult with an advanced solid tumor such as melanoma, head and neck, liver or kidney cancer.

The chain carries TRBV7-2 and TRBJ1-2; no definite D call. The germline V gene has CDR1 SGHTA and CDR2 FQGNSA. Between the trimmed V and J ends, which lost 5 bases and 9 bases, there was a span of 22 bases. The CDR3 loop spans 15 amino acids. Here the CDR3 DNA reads TGTGCCAGCAGCGCTCCACTACGGAACAGACCCAGCTACACCTTC. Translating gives CASSAPLRNRPSYTF.

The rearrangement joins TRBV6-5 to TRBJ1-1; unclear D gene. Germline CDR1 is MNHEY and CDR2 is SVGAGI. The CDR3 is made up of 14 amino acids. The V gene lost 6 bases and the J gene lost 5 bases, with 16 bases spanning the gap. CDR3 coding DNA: TGTGCCAGCAGCTCCTCTGCTCGTGGGACTGAAGCTTTCTTT. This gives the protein CASSSSARGTEAFF.

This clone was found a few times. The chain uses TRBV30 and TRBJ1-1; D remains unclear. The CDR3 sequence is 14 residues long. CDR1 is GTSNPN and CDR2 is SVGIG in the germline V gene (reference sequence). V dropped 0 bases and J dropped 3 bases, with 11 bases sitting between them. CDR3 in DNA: TGTGCCTGGAGTGTGGGCAGAGACTACACTGAAGCTTTCTTT. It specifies CAWSVGRDYTEAFF.

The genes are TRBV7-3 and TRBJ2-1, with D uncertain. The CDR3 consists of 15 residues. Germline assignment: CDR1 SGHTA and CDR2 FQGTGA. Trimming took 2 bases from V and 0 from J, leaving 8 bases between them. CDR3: CASSLQDSSYNEQFF. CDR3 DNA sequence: TGTGCCAGCAGCTTACAGGATAGCTCCTACAATGAGCAGTTCTTC. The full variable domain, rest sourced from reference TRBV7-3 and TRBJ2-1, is GAGVSQTPSNKVTEKGKYVELRCDPISGHTALYWYRQSLGQGPEFLIYFQGTGAADDSGLPNDRFFAVRPEGSVSTLKIQRTERGDSAVYLCASSLQDSSYNEQFFGPGTRLTVL.

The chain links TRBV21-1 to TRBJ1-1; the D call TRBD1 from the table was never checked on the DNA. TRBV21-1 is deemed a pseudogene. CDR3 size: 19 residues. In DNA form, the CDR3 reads TGTGCCAGCAGCAAAAAAGGAGGGCCACAGGGGGCAGTCGACACTGAAGCTTTCTTT. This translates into CASSKKGGPQGAVDTEAFF.

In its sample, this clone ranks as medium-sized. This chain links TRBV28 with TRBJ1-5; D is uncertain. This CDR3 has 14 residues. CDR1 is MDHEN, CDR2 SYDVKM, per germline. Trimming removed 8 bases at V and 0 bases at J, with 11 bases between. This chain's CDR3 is CASGSPYSNQPQHF. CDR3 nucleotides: TGTGCCAGCGGGTCACCTTATAGCAATCAGCCCCAGCATTTT.

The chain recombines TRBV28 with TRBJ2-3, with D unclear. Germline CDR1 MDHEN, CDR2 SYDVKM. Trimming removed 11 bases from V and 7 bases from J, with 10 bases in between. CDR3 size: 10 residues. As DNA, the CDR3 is TGTGCCGCCGTTCCTTATACGCAGTATTTT. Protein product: CAAVPYTQYF. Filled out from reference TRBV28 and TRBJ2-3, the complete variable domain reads DVKVTQSSRYLVKRTGEKVFLECVQDMDHENMFWYRQDPGLGLRLIYFSYDVKMKEKGDIPEGYSVSREKKERFSLILESASTNQTSMYLCAAVPYTQYFGPGTRLTVL.

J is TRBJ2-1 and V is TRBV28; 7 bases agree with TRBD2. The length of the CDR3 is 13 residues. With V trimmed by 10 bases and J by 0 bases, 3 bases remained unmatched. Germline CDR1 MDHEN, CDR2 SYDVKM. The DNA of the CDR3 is TGTGCCACCGGGGAGGGCTCCTACAATGAGCAGTTCTTC. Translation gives CATGEGSYNEQFF.

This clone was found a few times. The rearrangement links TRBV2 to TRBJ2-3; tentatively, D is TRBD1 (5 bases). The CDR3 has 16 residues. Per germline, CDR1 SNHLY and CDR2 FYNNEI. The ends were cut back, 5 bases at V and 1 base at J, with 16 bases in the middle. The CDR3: CASSRGGSPGTDTQYF. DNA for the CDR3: TGTGCCAGCAGTAGGGGTGGGTCGCCTGGCACAGATACGCAGTATTTT.

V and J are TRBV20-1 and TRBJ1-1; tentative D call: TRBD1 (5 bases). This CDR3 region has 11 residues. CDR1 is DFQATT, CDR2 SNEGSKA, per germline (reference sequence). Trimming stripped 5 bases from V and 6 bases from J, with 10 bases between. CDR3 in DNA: TGCAGTGCTCCAAGGGGTGCTGAAGCTTTCTTT. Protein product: CSAPRGAEAFF.

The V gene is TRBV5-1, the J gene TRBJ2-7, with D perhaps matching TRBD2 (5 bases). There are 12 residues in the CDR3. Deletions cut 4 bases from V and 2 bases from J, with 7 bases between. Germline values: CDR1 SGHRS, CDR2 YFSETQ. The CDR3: CASSPGTYEQYF. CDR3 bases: TGCGCCAGCAGCCCGGGGACCTACGAGCAGTACTTC.

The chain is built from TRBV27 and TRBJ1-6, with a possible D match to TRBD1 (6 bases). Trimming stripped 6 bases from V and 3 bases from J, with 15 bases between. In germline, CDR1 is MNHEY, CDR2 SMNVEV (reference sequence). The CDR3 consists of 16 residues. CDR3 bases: TGTGCCAGCAGAAAGACAGGAATCCTCTATAATTCACCCCTCCACTTT. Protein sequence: CASRKTGILYNSPLHF.

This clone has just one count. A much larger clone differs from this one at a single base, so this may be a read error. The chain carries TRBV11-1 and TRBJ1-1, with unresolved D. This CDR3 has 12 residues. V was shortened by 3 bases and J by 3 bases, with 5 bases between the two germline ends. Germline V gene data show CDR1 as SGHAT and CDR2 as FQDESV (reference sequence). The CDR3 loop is CASSFGDTEAFF. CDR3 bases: TGTGCCAGCAGCTTCGGCGACACTGAAGCTTTCTTT.

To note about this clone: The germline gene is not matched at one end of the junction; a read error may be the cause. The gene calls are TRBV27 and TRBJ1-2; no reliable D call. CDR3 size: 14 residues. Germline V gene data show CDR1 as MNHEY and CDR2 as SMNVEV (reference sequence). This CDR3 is CTSSFSSMGYGYTF. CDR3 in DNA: TGTACCAGCAGTTTTTCTAGCATGGGCTATGGCTACACCTTC.

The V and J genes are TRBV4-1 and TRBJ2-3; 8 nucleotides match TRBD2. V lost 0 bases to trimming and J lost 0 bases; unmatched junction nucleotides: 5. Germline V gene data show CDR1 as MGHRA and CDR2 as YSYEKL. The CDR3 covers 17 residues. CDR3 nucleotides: TGCGCCAGCAGCCAAGAACTAGCGGTCCTTAGCACAGATACGCAGTATTTT. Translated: CASSQELAVLSTDTQYF.

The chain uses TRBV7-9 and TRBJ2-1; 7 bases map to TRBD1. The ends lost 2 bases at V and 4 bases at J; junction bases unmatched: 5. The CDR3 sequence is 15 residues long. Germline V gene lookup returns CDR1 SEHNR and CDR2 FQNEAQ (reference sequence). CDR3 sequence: CASSLRQGSYNEQFF. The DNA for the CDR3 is TGTGCCAGCAGCTTACGACAGGGAAGTTACAATGAGCAGTTCTTC.

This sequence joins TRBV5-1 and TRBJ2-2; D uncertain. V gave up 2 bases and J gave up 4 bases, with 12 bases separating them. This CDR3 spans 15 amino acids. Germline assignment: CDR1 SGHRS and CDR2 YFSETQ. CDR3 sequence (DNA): TGCGCCAGCAGCTTTTACGACCGGTCCACCGGGGAGCTGTTTTTT. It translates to CASSFYDRSTGELFF.

CDR3 DNA: TGTGCCAGCAGTGAATGGCCAGACCAAGAGACCCAGTACTTC. Residues: CASSEWPDQETQYF. The V gene is TRBV6-1, the J gene TRBJ2-5; D unresolved. CDR3 size: 14 residues. V was clipped by 2 bases and J by 0 bases, with 7 bases between them. Germline CDR1 reads MNHNS; CDR2 reads SASEGT.

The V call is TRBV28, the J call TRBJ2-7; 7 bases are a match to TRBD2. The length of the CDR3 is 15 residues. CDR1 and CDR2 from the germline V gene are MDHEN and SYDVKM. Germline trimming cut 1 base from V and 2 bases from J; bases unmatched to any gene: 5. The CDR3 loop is CASSLLSGEAYEQYF. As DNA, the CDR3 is TGTGCCAGCAGTTTATTAAGCGGGGAAGCCTACGAGCAGTACTTC.

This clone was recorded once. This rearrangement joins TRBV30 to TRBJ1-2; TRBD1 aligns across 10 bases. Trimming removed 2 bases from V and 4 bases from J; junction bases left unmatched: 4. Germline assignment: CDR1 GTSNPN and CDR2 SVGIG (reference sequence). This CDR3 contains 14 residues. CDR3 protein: CAWSLTGGGYGYTF. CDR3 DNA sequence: TGTGCCTGGAGTTTGACAGGGGGCGGCTATGGCTACACCTTC.

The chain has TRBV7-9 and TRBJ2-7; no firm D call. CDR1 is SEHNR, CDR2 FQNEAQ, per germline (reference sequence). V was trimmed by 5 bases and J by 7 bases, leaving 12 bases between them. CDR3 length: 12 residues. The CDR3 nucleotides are TGTGCCAGCAGCCTCAGAGAGGCGGAGCAGTACTTC. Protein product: CASSLREAEQYF. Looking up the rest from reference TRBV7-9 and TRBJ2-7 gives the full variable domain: DTGVSQNPRHKITKRGQNVTFRCDPISEHNRLYWYRQTLGQGPEFLTYFQNEAQLEKSRLLSDRFSAERPKGSFSTLEIQRTEQGDSAMYLCASSLREAEQYFGPGTRLTVT.

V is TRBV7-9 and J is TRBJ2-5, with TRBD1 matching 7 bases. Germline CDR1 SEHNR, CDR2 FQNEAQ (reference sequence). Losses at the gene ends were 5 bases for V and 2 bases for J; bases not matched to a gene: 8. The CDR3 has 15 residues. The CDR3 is CASSGGQNFQETQYF. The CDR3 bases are TGTGCCAGCAGCGGGGGACAGAACTTTCAAGAGACCCAGTACTTC.

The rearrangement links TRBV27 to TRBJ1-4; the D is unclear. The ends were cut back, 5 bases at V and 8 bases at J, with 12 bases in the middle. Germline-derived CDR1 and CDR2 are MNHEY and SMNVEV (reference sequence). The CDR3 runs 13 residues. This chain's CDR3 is CASSPRALEKLFF. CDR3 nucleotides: TGTGCCAGCAGTCCACGGGCACTCGAAAAACTGTTTTTT.

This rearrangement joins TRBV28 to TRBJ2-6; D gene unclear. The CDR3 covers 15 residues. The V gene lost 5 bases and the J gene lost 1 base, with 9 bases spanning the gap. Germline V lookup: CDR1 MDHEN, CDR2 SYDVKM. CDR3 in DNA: TGTGCCAGCAGTCACGACACGTCTGGGGCCAACGTCCTGACTTTC. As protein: CASSHDTSGANVLTF. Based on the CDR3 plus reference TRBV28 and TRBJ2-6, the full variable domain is DVKVTQSSRYLVKRTGEKVFLECVQDMDHENMFWYRQDPGLGLRLIYFSYDVKMKEKGDIPEGYSVSREKKERFSLILESASTNQTSMYLCASSHDTSGANVLTFGAGSRLTVL.

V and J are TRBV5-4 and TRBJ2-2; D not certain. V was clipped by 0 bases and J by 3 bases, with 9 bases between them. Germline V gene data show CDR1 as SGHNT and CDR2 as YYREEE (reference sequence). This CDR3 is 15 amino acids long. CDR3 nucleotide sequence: TGTGCCAGCAGCTTGGTACGCGACTACACCGGGGAGCTGTTTTTT. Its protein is CASSLVRDYTGELFF.

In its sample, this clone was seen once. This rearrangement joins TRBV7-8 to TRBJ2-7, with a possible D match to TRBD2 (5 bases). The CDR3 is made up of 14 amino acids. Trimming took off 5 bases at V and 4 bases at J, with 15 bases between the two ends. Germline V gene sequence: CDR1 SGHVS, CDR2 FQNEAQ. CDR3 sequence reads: CASSHSERWYEQYF. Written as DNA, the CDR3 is TGTGCCAGCAGCCATTCGGAGCGGTGGTACGAGCAGTACTTC. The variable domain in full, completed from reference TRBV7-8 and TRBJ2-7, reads GAGVSQSPRYKVAKRGQDVALRCDPISGHVSLFWYQQALGQGPEFLTYFQNEAQLDKSGLPSDRFFAERPEGSVSTLKIQRTQQEDSAVYLCASSHSERWYEQYFGPGTRLTVT.